This T cell receptor beta chain is drawn from a study of T cells in localized non-small cell lung cancer. Remarks on this clone: Its antigen is currently unknown.

Using immunoSEQ multiplex PCR, the repertoire was profiled, and TCRdb retains in-frame clones only, with some absent. The table records 35,000 or so clones, approximately 88% of them present only once. This CDR3 has 15 residues. V was cut by 4 bases and J by 5 bases, with 16 bases left in between. From germline, CDR1 is SGHTS and CDR2 YDEGEE. Whole-study results and caveats: A median around 57 of the top 100 tumor clones appeared in adjacent lung. Elevated blood T cell density was associated with longer overall survival.

The sequence derives from a woman aged 35 to 70 with stage I lung adenocarcinoma. This chain links TRBV5-8 with TRBJ2-1; possibly TRBD2 for D (6 bases). Sequences were derived from peripheral blood, sampled before any cancer treatment. CDR3 protein: CASSQGSRRDNEQFF. In DNA, the CDR3 is TGTGCCAGCAGCCAAGGATCAAGGAGGGACAATGAGCAGTTCTTC.